This T cell receptor (beta chain) was captured by sequencing in a study of cytomegalovirus exposure and HLA in healthy donors (dated by TCRdb to 2016 to 2017). Study-wide context: In an earlier analysis of some 550 of the donors, around 290 Gb of sequence data and 120 million or so unique TCR beta sequences from about 179 million T cells were reported. The study was designed to test whether signatures of past pathogen exposure could be identified by cataloging public T cell receptors. The number of typed donors differed by locus: about 629-630 for A, B, C, DRB1 and DQB1; 500 to 550 for DQA1; 606 for DPA1; and around 490 for DPB1. Because of strong linkage in the cohort, 4 to 6 DR-DQ haplotypes were treated as single units for association and clustering. To predict cytomegalovirus infection status, the study brought together high-throughput TCR immunosequencing, statistical association of individual TCRs with disease status, and machine learning. A later genetic analysis took genome-wide SNP genotypes for about three fifths of the 666 donors and used that subset as a discovery cohort. Alongside the repertoire data, information on donor age, sex, ethnicity and CMV serostatus was compiled. An earlier analysis of 587 of the donors applied high-throughput TCR beta sequencing to assess whether each TCR beta V gene segment acted as functional or pseudogenic. Both class I and class II loci were covered by HLA typing, at four-digit resolution. The T cell repertoires of some 700 subjects were profiled by immunosequencing and related to cytomegalovirus serostatus. Besides the first cohort of around 670 subjects, a separate validation cohort made up of over 100 different subjects was used. All discovery cohort repertoires had been generated using a single sequencing platform. Among the roughly 400 genotyped donors, about 85% belonged to the genetic ancestry cluster associated with self-reported Caucasian donors. Rather than drawing on any new phenotypic data, the later analysis identified candidate immune exposures from TCR beta sequences and the way those sequences occurred across donors. To study patterns of TCR occurrence, a later analysis re-analyzed previously published TCR beta repertoires from 600 to 750 donors and added high-resolution HLA genotyping. Among some 410 genotyped donors of the cohort, an average of approximately 240,000 unique TCR beta nucleotide sequences were sequenced per donor, around 18% of them non-productive. Roughly 300 gigabases of sequencing data and approximately 92 million unique TCR sequences made up an early release that covered 640 HLA-typed donors.

Library prep was done by the immunoSEQ multiplex PCR assay. A mixture of 60 forward primers for TCR Vbeta segments and 13 reverse primers for TCR Jbeta segments was used in the multiplex PCR. The CDR3 region of rearranged TCR beta genes was amplified from genomic DNA by a multiplex PCR assay. The Illumina HiSeq System was used to sequence the amplified TCR beta libraries as 87-base-pair reads. Processing in the source paper ran as follows. Across the 670 or so repertoires, a later analysis counted approximately 75 million unique TCR beta chains, approximately 10 million of which were shared by at least two donors. To remove PCR and sequencing errors, raw reads were error-corrected and collapsed into unique sequences using a nearest-neighbor algorithm that merged closely related sequences. Alignment of CDR3 sequences to IMGT reference sequences was used to assign V, D and J gene segments. For a sequence to be retained, at least a six-nucleotide match to both a V gene segment and a J gene segment was required. Rearrangements were classified as productive when the CDR3 lacked stop codons and remained in frame with V and J, and all other rearrangements were classified as non-productive. Following IMGT convention, CDR3 was defined as the stretch from the second conserved V-encoded cysteine up to the conserved J-encoded phenylalanine. The earlier analysis of roughly 590 of the donors excluded any sequence lacking an unambiguous match to a single V gene segment. In an earlier analysis of almost 600 of the donors, a V segment was called functional when productive rearrangements were above 56.7%, and segregating when the standard deviation between donors exceeded 5%. A statistical classification framework was developed to diagnose cytomegalovirus status using the catalog of TCR beta chain sequences. In a later analysis, V and J genes were assigned by comparing TCR nucleotide sequences against IMGT/GENE-DB human TR gene sequences. The TCRdist pipeline was used in a later analysis to assign CDR3 sequences and most-parsimonious VDJ recombination scenarios. A later analysis defined each TCR beta chain by its CDR3 amino acid sequence plus V-gene family, and excluded reads lacking a unique V-gene family. A later analysis removed several hundred highly shared, low-generation-probability nucleotide sequences to deal with suspected cross-contamination and a sequencing artifact. In a later analysis, a clonal expansion index was calculated for each public chain from normalized within-repertoire ranks of inferred template counts. In a later analysis, generation probabilities were computed using a VDJ recombination model fitted to out-of-frame rearrangements, and the results were checked against IGoR. In a later analysis, TCR-TCR, TCR-HLA and TCR-CMV co-occurrence was scored with hypergeometric tests, and a repertoire-size bias correction was applied to TCR pairs. To estimate false discovery rates, a later analysis permuted the HLA or CMV assignments 20 times. In a later analysis, co-occurring TCRs were grouped with DBSCAN, and TCRdist sequence similarity was added when clustering was performed within HLA-allele-positive subsets. For co-occurrence clustering, repertoires with fewer than 30,000 or more than 120,000 public chains were excluded, along with roughly 5 repertoires with anomalous nucleotide sharing. TCRdb carries this immuneACCESS record with in-frame sequences only. Its versions omit some clonotypes, under half of them owing to an unresolved V gene in the studies checked, with the rest unexplained. D and trimming come from the DNA, and the V and J calls and clone size come from that table. Counted in this sample were more than 200,000 clones; roughly 84% of them appeared once. Clones ranked in the top ten supply more than 1.3% of the sample.

The CDR3 numbers 15 residues from cysteine through phenylalanine. CDR3 DNA only is kept here, 45 bases in frame from base 1. Sequences SGHTS (CDR1) and YDEGEE (CDR2) are obtained from the germline V gene. Trimming removed 4 bases from V and 5 bases from J, leaving 16 bases between the germline ends. This clone occurred a few times. Its antigen remains undetermined. No qualities accompany the bases; no much larger clone lies one base away. The cohort comprised 670 or so healthy bone marrow donors. At the time of sampling, every cohort member was nominally healthy, though immune exposures that went unrecorded were likely present. The donor was CMV seronegative and belonged to the group of approximately 320 seronegative cohort members. Each donor provided a peripheral blood sample, and peripheral blood mononuclear cells were used for TCR beta sequencing. Genomic DNA extraction from the blood cell samples was performed with the Qiagen DNeasy Blood Extraction Kit.

Paper-wide results and their limitations: The earlier analysis of about 600 of the donors excluded 15 to 20 rarely observed V segments, including chromosome 9 orphons, because counts were too low. The cohort was sequenced for TCR beta chains only, and without alpha or paired-chain data the features that could be detected were limited. Immune exposure information for the cohort was limited to CMV serostatus. In both the original and validation cohorts, the classifier was reported to diagnose cytomegalovirus status with high specificity and sensitivity. According to a later analysis, most CMV-associated TCR beta chains appeared to be HLA-restricted, and the HLA associations seemed to be driven largely by CMV exposure. In vitro tests confirmed that a few of the cytomegalovirus-associated TCR beta chains recognize cytomegalovirus antigens. Because HLA typing was unavailable for some donors at each locus, only the typed subset was used in association tests. Presence/absence analyses assumed roughly uniform sequencing depth across donors, an assumption that may not hold. The authors suggested that the approach could potentially be generalized to other disease states and immunological phenotypes. A further reported finding was that TCR beta sequences accurately predicted the HLA-A and HLA-B alleles for most subjects in the first cohort. A cluster of highly shared sequence variants was judged likely to be a technical artifact of the sequencing pipeline. An association between a missense DCLRE1C variant and V-gene and J-gene trimming of TCR beta chains was found in a later genetic analysis and replicated in an independent cohort. While some public TCRs were present in many individuals, most TCR sequences turned up only very rarely across donors. According to a later analysis, parvovirus B19, influenza, CMV and Epstein-Barr virus appeared linked to several top co-occurrence clusters. According to a later genetic analysis, donors in an Asian-associated ancestry cluster had fewer N-insertions in productive TCRs than the approximately 650-donor mean. The study gave a list of about 170 TCR beta chains associated with cytomegalovirus. Linkage disequilibrium might explain the correlated functional status among segregating V segments, but an unknown experimental factor could not be excluded. Some IMGT-functional V segments, including TRBV6-2 and TRBV6-3, could not be told apart with the 87-base-pair reads, so those segments were excluded. When HLA alleles, especially DR and DQ, strongly co-occurred, attributing TCR associations to individual alleles was difficult. In an earlier analysis of 587 of the donors, most TCR beta V segments appeared in productive rearrangements about 87% or about 30% of the time, broadly matching IMGT annotations. Specific HLA alleles were associated with 15,000 to 20,000 TCR beta sequences at a false discovery rate of 0.05 in a later analysis. According to a later analysis, TCR association rates differed among HLA loci, with DRB1 alleles showing the most associated TCRs and HLA-C alleles showing the fewest. In a later analysis, HLA-associated TCR beta chains showed more clonal expansion and lower generation probabilities than non-associated chains that were equally common.

The chain links TRBV5-8 with TRBJ1-5, with the D gene too uncertain to name. This TCR came from a girl aged 10 to 17 in good health and CMV-seronegative. The sequencing sample was made of PBMCs. The DNA is TGTGCCAGCAGCCCCGGTCAAGGAGGATATCAGCCCCAGCATTTT. It translates to CASSPGQGGYQPQHF.